Sequencing of this T cell receptor beta chain was carried out in a study of CXCR3-negative and CXCR3-positive naive CD8 T cells. Whole-study results and caveats: Naive cells that were CXCR3-positive had more hydrophobic TRB CDR3s (compared with CXCR3-negative naive cells). Naive subsets showed comparable surface CD5, and TCR interaction strength was also inferred from TRB CDR3 physicochemistry.

Worth noting for this clonotype: As yet, its antigen is unknown.

5' RACE with UMI labels generated the TRB cDNA libraries. Using the 5' RACE reads, TCRdb records one entry per CDR3 protein without DNA. Its listing shows about 63,000 distinct CDR3 sequences. CDR3 length: 16 residues. The source of this sequence is a human donor in good health. Some clones in this sample may be carry-over from other donors' samples. Source material: naive CXCR3+ CD8+ T cells from blood. As to subset: CD45RO-CCR7+CD27+CD95- naive CD8+ T cells expressing CXCR3 (TNR3+). The chain is built from TRBV21-1 and TRBJ2-7; the D call of TRBD1 rests on TCRdb alone, since no DNA is present to check it. TRBV21-1 is annotated as a pseudogene. The CDR3 sequence: CASSTQGEGSPYEQYF.